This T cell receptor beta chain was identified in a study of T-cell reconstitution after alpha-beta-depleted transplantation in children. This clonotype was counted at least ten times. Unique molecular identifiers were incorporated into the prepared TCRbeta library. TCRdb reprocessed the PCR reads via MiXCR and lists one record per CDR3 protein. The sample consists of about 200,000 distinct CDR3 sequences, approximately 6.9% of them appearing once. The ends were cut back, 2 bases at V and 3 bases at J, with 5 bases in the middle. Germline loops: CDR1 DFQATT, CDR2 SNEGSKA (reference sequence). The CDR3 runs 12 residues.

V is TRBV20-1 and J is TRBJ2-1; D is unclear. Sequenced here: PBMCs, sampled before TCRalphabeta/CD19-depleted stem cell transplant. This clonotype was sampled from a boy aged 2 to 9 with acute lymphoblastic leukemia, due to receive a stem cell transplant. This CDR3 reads CSARTSYNEQFF. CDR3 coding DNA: TGCAGTGCTAGAACGAGCTACAATGAGCAGTTCTTC.